One and the same sample provided the 23 T cell receptor beta chains below, sequenced in a study of post-analysis software for immune sequencing data. Study observations and caveats: The study found TRBV5-6, TRBV5-1 and TRBV20-1 among 5 or 6 TRBV segments more frequent in patients than controls.

No antigen has been assigned to these receptors. Libraries were made from TCR beta cDNA, and they carried unique molecular identifiers. Via MiXCR, TCRdb re-called the PCR reads, giving one row per CDR3 protein. The profile shows around 180,000 distinct CDR3 sequences, about 29% of them singletons. Sequencing was performed on blood. Receptor source: a girl aged 10 to 17 with multiple sclerosis.

This clonotype was detected only a few times. A much larger clone lies a single base off, so this may be a read error. The chain couples TRBV6-6 to TRBJ2-1; a possible D gene is TRBD2 (6 bases). The germline gives CDR1 MNHNY, CDR2 SVGAGI (reference sequence). Trimming shortened V by 5 bases and J by 10 bases, and 18 bases separated the two germline ends. The CDR3 sequence is 14 residues long. CDR3 sequence reads: CASSGARTNGEQFF. DNA for the CDR3: TGTGCCAGCAGTGGGGCCAGGACTAACGGGGAGCAGTTCTTC.

This chain links TRBV7-8 with TRBJ2-7; D is unresolved. Germline V gives CDR1 SGHVS, CDR2 FQNEAQ. The CDR3 is made up of 15 amino acids. Trimming stripped 5 bases from V and 0 bases from J, with 14 bases between. The CDR3 region is CASSPTVGYSYEQYF. CDR3 nucleotides: TGTGCCAGCAGCCCCACCGTGGGCTACTCCTACGAGCAGTACTTC.

This chain joins TRBV7-2 and TRBJ1-2; D unresolved. Between the trimmed V and J ends, which lost 0 bases and 8 bases, there was a span of 10 bases. The CDR3 consists of 13 residues. Germline V gives CDR1 SGHTA, CDR2 FQGNSA. CDR3 coding DNA: TGTGCCAGCAGCTTAGCGCGCGATGTCGGCTACACCTTC. This sequence encodes CASSLARDVGYTF.

This clonotype showed up many times. The rearrangement links TRBV10-2 to TRBJ2-7; D possibly corresponds to TRBD2 (7 bases). The V and J ends lost 8 bases and 8 bases respectively, with 13 bases between them. The germline V gene has CDR1 WSHSY and CDR2 SAAADI. The CDR3 totals 11 residues. CDR3 residues: CASLGGAQQYF. The CDR3 nucleotides read TGCGCCAGCTTAGGGGGGGCTCAGCAGTACTTC.

The V call is TRBV7-8, the J call TRBJ2-1, with D uncertain. CDR1 is SGHVS and CDR2 is FQNEAQ in the germline V gene. Trimming pared 2 bases from V and 7 bases from J, leaving 15 bases between. The CDR3 totals 15 residues. CDR3 DNA: TGTGCCAGCAGCTTAATGGTGGCTAGTTCGAATGAGCAGTTCTTC. Translating it yields CASSLMVASSNEQFF.

This clonotype has at least ten counts. The chain employs TRBV27 and TRBJ2-7; possible D gene TRBD1, 6 bases. The CDR3 spans 13 residues. Germline-derived CDR1 and CDR2 are MNHEY and SMNVEV (reference sequence). Trimming took 6 bases from V and 7 from J, leaving 16 bases between them. The CDR3 bases are TGTGCCAGCAGCCTGACAGGACCCCATGAGCAGTACTTC. It is translated as CASSLTGPHEQYF.

V gene TRBV3-1 combines with J gene TRBJ2-7; the match to TRBD1 covers 8 bases. With V trimmed by 4 bases and J by 4 bases, 9 bases remained unmatched. The CDR3 loop spans 15 amino acids. Germline V lookup: CDR1 LGHDT, CDR2 YNNKEL (reference sequence). CDR3 bases: TGTGCCAGCAGCCTTGGGACAGGACATCTGTACGAGCAGTACTTC. Protein product: CASSLGTGHLYEQYF.

The genes are TRBV12-3 or TRBV12-4 and TRBJ2-2, with TRBD2 identical over 7 bases. The junction had 7 bases not matched to a gene; V was cut back by 5 bases and J by 13 bases. This CDR3 has 12 residues. The CDR3 DNA follows: TGTGCCAGCAGTCCCCGGACTAGTCGGCTGTTTTTT. Amino acid sequence: CASSPRTSRLFF.

The chain employs TRBV6-5 and TRBJ2-1; D is undetermined. CDR3 length: 12 amino acids. V lost 5 bases, J lost 5 bases, and 7 bases lay in between. Germline V gives CDR1 MNHEY, CDR2 SVGAGI. The CDR3: CASSGRDNEQFF. DNA of the CDR3: TGTGCCAGCAGTGGCCGGGACAATGAGCAGTTCTTC.

In its sample, this clonotype was seen many times. The V gene is TRBV14, the J gene TRBJ2-5, with 10 bases lining up with TRBD1. There are 16 residues in the CDR3. Germline V gene sequence: CDR1 SGHDN, CDR2 FVKESK. The junction had 16 bases not matched to a gene; V was cut back by 4 bases and J by 11 bases. The CDR3 protein is CASSLGGTGVSREQYF. The CDR3 coding sequence is TGTGCCAGCAGCCTGGGGGGGACAGGGGTATCCCGGGAGCAGTACTTC.

This chain links TRBV3-1 with TRBJ2-7, with 7 bases that match TRBD1. Germline V gives CDR1 LGHDT, CDR2 YNNKEL (reference sequence). V shed 0 bases and J 3 bases; nucleotides not matched to a gene: 11. The CDR3 runs to 17 residues. The CDR3 loop is CASSQEGTPRQGYEQYF. Here the CDR3 DNA reads TGTGCCAGCAGCCAAGAGGGGACCCCGAGACAGGGCTACGAGCAGTACTTC.

This clonotype has a count of ten or more. This rearrangement joins TRBV7-9 to TRBJ2-7; D gene ambiguous. This CDR3 has 12 residues. V lost 1 base and J lost 6, with 7 bases in between. Germline-derived CDR1 and CDR2 are SEHNR and FQNEAQ (reference sequence). The chain's CDR3 is CASSLVEGEQYF. In nucleotides, the CDR3 is TGTGCCAGCAGCTTAGTCGAAGGCGAGCAGTACTTC. Drawing the rest from reference TRBV7-9 and TRBJ2-7, the complete variable domain is DTGVSQNPRHKITKRGQNVTFRCDPISEHNRLYWYRQTLGQGPEFLTYFQNEAQLEKSRLLSDRFSAERPKGSFSTLEIQRTEQGDSAMYLCASSLVEGEQYFGPGTRLTVT.

A few counts support this clonotype. The rearrangement joins TRBV24-1 to TRBJ2-2; D remains unclear. Germline-derived CDR1 and CDR2 are KGHDR and SFDVKD. Trimming took off 4 bases at V and 4 bases at J, with 6 bases between the two ends. The CDR3 is made up of 13 amino acids. Here the CDR3 reads CATSEFFTGELFF. CDR3 nucleotides: TGTGCCACCAGTGAGTTTTTCACCGGGGAGCTGTTTTTT.

Details on this clonotype: A much bigger clone sits one base away, suggesting this may be a read error. The chain couples TRBV20-1 to TRBJ2-1; TRBD2 matches 8 bases. The CDR3 is 14 amino acids. Germline-derived CDR1 and CDR2 are DFQATT and SNEGSKA (reference sequence). For the CDR3, the DNA is TGCAGTGCCCCCCGGGGGGGATCCTACAATGAGCACTTCTTC. This gives the protein CSAPRGGSYNEHFF.

This sequence joins TRBV19 and TRBJ1-1; no clear D gene. The ends were cut back, 8 bases at V and 0 bases at J, with 10 bases in the middle. The germline V gene has CDR1 LNHDA and CDR2 SQIVND (reference sequence). The length of the CDR3 is 13 residues. The CDR3 is CASSSYMNTEAFF. The CDR3 region has the DNA TGTGCCAGTTCTTCGTACATGAACACTGAAGCTTTCTTT.

This clonotype appeared many times. CDR3 sequence (DNA): TGTGCCAGCAGTGAATTAAGCGGCCTCTATGGCTACACCTTC. This encodes CASSELSGLYGYTF. J is TRBJ1-2 and V is TRBV25-1; no firm D call. Germline CDR1 and CDR2: MGHDK and SYGVNS. The V end was cut by 1 base, the J end by 4 bases, with 10 bases between. The CDR3 is 14 amino acids.

This chain joins TRBV4-1 and TRBJ2-7; D gene unclear. Germline V gene sequence: CDR1 MGHRA, CDR2 YSYEKL. V was pared by 4 bases and J by 7 bases, with 11 bases between. CDR3 length: 12 residues. Here the CDR3 reads CASSPQTGEQYF. In DNA, the CDR3 is TGCGCCAGCAGCCCCCAGACTGGAGAGCAGTACTTC.

The chain has TRBV20-1 and TRBJ2-5; TRBD2 aligns across 9 bases. This CDR3 has 15 residues. Germline trimming cut 5 bases from V and 1 base from J; bases unmatched to any gene: 8. Germline CDR1 and CDR2: DFQATT and SNEGSKA (reference sequence). The CDR3 nucleotides are TGCAGTGCTCAAAAAGCGGGGGGAACCCAAGAGACCCAGTACTTC. As protein: CSAQKAGGTQETQYF.

This clonotype was detected only a few times. V and J are TRBV28 and TRBJ2-7, with TRBD1 identical over 8 bases. Per the germline V gene, CDR1 is MDHEN and CDR2 is SYDVKM. This CDR3 has 15 amino acids. The trim removed 3 bases at V and 7 bases at J, leaving 11 bases unmatched. The CDR3 loop is CASSLGRGLSGEQYF. In nucleotides, the CDR3 is TGTGCCAGCAGTTTGGGCAGGGGGCTGTCAGGGGAGCAGTACTTC.

This clonotype was found many times. The J gene is TRBJ2-1, the V gene TRBV4-1; a weak D match, TRBD2 (6 bases). Germline V CDR1 and CDR2: MGHRA, YSYEKL. V was cut by 1 base and J by 9 bases, with 13 bases left in between. CDR3 length: 14 amino acids. This chain's CDR3 is CASSQAMEGTEQFF. The CDR3 DNA is TGCGCCAGCAGCCAAGCCATGGAGGGGACTGAGCAGTTCTTC.

J is TRBJ1-2 and V is TRBV19; D is uncertain. The CDR3 is made up of 13 amino acids. The V gene's germline CDR1 is LNHDA and CDR2 SQIVND (reference sequence). Trimming took off 5 bases at V and 4 bases at J, with 11 bases between the two ends. The CDR3 sequence is CASSQESPYGYTF. The DNA for the CDR3 is TGTGCCAGTAGTCAGGAGAGCCCCTATGGCTACACCTTC.

This clonotype has a count of ten or more. V usage is TRBV6-2 or TRBV6-3 and J usage is TRBJ2-1; unclear D gene. The germline V gene encodes CDR1 MNHEY and CDR2 SVGEGT. V was clipped by 2 bases and J by 2 bases, with 10 bases between them. This CDR3 has 15 residues. The CDR3 coding sequence is TGTGCCAGCAGTTACATTGCGGTAACCTACAATGAGCAGTTCTTC. It yields the protein CASSYIAVTYNEQFF.

In the case of this clonotype: Given a much more abundant clone one base away, this may be a read error. The chain uses TRBV28 and TRBJ2-7; D is unresolved. CDR1 MDHEN and CDR2 SYDVKM come from the germline V gene. The CDR3 length is 12 residues. CDR3 in amino acids: CASSFLRYEQDF. CDR3 sequence (DNA): TGTGCCAGCAGTTTTCTAAGGTACGAGCAGGACTTC.